The source of this T cell receptor (beta chain) is a study of T cells in Graves' hyperthyroidism and ophthalmopathy. Overall study findings and caveats: From stable hyperthyroidism, ophthalmopathy was set apart by a 13 V-J model.

Diagnostic decisions used clinical symptoms, serum thyroxine and TRAb, thyroid ultrasound and orbital computed tomography. Progressors' blood was drawn at hyperthyroidism diagnosis, before ophthalmopathy symptoms. The V gene's germline CDR1 is MNHEY and CDR2 SVGAGI. This CDR3 comprises 18 residues. Concerning this clonotype itself: Its antigen is as yet unknown. A much larger clone lies a single base off, so this may be a read error.

Regions amplified from RNA transcripts were the TCR beta CDR3 regions. In the first-round RT-PCR of the TCR CDR3, the HTBI primer set was used. TCRdb reprocessed the multiplex PCR reads with MiXCR, giving one entry per CDR3 protein. The data show under 450,000 distinct CDR3 sequences, approximately 18% seen once. The gene calls are TRBV6-5 and TRBJ2-6; either TRBD1 or TRBD2 may supply D (5 bases each). The receptor was isolated from a woman under 40 with Graves' hyperthyroidism that later progressed to Graves' ophthalmopathy. Sequenced: blood. The CDR3 DNA reads as TGTACCAGCAGTTCTGTGAGGGGCCAAGTATCCGGGGCCAACGTCCTGACTTTC. Translation gives CTSSSVRGQVSGANVLTF.